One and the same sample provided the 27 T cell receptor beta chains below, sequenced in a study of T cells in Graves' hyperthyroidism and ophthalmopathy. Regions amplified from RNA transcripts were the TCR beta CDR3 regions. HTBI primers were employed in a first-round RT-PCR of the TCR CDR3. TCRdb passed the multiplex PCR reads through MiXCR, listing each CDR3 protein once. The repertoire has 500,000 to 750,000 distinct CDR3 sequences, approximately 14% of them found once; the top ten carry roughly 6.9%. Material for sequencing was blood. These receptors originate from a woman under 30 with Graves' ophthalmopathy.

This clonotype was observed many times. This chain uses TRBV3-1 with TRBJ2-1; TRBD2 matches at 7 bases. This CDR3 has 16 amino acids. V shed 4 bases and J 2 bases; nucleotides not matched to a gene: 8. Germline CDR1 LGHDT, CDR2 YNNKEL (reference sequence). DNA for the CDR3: TGTGCCAGCAGCCTCTTGGGGGGGAGCACCTACAATGAGCAGTTCTTC. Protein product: CASSLLGGSTYNEQFF.

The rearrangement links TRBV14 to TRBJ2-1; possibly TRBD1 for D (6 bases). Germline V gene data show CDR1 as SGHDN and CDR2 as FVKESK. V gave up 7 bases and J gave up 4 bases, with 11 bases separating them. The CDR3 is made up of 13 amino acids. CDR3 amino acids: CASTDRSYNEQFF. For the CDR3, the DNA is TGTGCCAGCACCGACAGGTCTTACAATGAGCAGTTCTTC. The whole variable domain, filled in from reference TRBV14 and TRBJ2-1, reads EAGVTQFPSHSVIEKGQTVTLRCDPISGHDNLYWYRRVMGKEIKFLLHFVKESKQDESGMPNNRFLAERTGGTYSTLKVQPAELEDSGVYFCASTDRSYNEQFFGPGTRLTVL.

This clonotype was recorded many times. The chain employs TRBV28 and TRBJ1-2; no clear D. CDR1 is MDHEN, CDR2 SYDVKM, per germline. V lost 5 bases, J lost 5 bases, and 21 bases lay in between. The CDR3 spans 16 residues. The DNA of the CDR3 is TGTGCCAGCAGTAGCGCAGAGGACGAGACCAATTATGGCTACACCTTC. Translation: CASSSAEDETNYGYTF.

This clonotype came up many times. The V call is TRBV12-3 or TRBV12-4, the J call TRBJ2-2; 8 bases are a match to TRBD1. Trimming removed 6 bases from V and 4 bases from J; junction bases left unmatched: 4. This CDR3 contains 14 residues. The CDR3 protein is CASRETGATGELFF. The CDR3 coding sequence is TGTGCCAGCAGAGAGACAGGGGCCACCGGGGAGCTGTTTTTT.

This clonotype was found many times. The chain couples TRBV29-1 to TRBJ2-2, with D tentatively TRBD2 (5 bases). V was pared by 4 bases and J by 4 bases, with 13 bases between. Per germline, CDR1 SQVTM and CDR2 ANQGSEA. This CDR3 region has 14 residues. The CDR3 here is CSVGDGDGTGELFF. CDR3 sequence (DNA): TGCAGCGTTGGAGACGGGGATGGCACCGGGGAGCTGTTTTTT.

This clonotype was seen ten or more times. CDR3 DNA sequence: TGTGCCAGCAGTGAAGATTGGAGCCGGGGGACCCAGTACTTC. Translation gives CASSEDWSRGTQYF. The J gene is TRBJ2-5, the V gene TRBV6-1; tentative D call: TRBD2 (5 bases). The CDR3 length is 14 residues. Germline V CDR1 and CDR2: MNHNS, SASEGT. Trimming left V 1 base short and J 7 bases short, with 13 bases between.

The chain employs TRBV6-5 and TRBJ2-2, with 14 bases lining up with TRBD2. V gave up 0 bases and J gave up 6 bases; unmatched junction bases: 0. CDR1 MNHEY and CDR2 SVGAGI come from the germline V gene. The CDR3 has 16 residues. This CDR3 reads CASSYSTSGRAGELFF. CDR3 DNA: TGTGCCAGCAGTTACTCGACTAGCGGGAGGGCCGGGGAGCTGTTTTTT.

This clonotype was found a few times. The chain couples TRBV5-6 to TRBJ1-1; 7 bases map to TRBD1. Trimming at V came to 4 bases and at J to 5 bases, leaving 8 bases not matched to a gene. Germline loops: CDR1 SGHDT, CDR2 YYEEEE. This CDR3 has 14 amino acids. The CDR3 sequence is CASSPGTVTTEAFF. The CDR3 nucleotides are TGTGCCAGCAGCCCGGGGACAGTAACTACTGAAGCTTTCTTT. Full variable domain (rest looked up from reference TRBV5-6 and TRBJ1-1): DAGVTQSPTHLIKTRGQQVTLRCSPKSGHDTVSWYQQALGQGPQFIFQYYEEEERQRGNFPDRFSGHQFPNYSSELNVNALLLGDSALYLCASSPGTVTTEAFFGQGTRLTVV.

CDR3 region: CASSVPSSGSTDTQYF. CDR3 coding DNA: TGTGCCAGCAGCGTACCGTCTAGCGGGAGCACAGATACGCAGTATTTT. The chain uses TRBV9 and TRBJ2-3; TRBD2 aligns across 8 bases. Germline lookup yields CDR1 SGDLS and CDR2 YYNGEE. V shed 1 base, J shed 0 bases, and the junction held 4 bases outside the gene matches. The CDR3 length is 16 residues.

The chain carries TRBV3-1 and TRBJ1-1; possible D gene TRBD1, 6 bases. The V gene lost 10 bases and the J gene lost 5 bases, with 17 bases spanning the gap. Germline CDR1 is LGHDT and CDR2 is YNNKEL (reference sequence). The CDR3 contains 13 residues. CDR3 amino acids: CATDGGRGTEAFF. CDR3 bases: TGTGCCACCGACGGGGGGCGCGGGACTGAAGCTTTCTTT.

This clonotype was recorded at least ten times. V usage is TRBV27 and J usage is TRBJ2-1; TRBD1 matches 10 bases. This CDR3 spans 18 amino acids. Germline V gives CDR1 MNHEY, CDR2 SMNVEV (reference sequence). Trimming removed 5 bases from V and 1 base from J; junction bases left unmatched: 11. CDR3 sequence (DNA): TGTGCCAGCAGTCTTAACACTCCGGGACAGGGGTCCTACAATGAGCAGTTCTTC. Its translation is CASSLNTPGQGSYNEQFF.

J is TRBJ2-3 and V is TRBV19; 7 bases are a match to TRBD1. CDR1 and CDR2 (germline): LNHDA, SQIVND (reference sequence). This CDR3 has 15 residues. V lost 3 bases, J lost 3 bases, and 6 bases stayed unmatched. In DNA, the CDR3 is TGTGCCAGTAGTATCACAGGGGATCCGACAGATACGCAGTATTTT. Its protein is CASSITGDPTDTQYF.

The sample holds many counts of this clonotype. CDR3 region: CAWTSDRAGYNEQFF. The CDR3, as DNA: TGTGCCTGGACCTCGGACAGGGCGGGCTACAATGAGCAGTTCTTC. The rearrangement links TRBV30 to TRBJ2-1, with 8 bases fitting TRBD1. The CDR3 length is 15 residues. Germline-derived CDR1 and CDR2 are GTSNPN and SVGIG (reference sequence). Germline trimming cut 4 bases from V and 3 bases from J; bases unmatched to any gene: 8.

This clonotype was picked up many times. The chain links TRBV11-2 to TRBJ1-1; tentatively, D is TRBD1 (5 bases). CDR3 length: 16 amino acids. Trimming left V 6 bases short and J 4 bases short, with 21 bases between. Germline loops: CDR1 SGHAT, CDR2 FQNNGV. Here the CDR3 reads CASRITKGRLGTEAFF. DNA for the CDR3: TGTGCCAGCAGAATAACTAAGGGGCGGTTGGGCACTGAAGCTTTCTTT.

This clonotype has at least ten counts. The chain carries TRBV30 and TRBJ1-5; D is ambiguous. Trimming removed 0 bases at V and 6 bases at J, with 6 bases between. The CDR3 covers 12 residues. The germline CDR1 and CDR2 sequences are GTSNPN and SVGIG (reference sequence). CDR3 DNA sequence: TGTGCCTGGAGTGTACTGACTCAGCCCCAGCATTTT. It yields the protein CAWSVLTQPQHF.

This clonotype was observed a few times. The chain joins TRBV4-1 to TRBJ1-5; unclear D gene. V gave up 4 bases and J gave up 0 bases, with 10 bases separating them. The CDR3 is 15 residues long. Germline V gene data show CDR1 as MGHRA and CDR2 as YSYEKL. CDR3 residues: CASSPWLISNQPQHF. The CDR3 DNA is TGCGCCAGCAGCCCGTGGTTAATTAGCAATCAGCCCCAGCATTTT.

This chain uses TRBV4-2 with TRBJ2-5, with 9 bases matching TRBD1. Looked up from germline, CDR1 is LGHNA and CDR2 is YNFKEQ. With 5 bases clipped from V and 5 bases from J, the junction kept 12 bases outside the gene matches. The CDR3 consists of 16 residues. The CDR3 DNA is TGTGCCAGCAGCACTACGGGCGGCACAGGGGGCGAGACCCAGTACTTC. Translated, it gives CASSTTGGTGGETQYF.

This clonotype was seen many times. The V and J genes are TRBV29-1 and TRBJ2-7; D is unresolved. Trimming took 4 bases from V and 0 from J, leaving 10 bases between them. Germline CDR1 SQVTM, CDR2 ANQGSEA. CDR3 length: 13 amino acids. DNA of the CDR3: TGCAGCGTTGTTGATCGGCGCTCCTACGAGCAGTACTTC. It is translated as CSVVDRRSYEQYF.

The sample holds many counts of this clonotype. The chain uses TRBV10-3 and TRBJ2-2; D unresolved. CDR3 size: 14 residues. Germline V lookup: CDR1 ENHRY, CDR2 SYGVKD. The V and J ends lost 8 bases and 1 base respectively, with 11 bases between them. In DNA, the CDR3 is TGTGCCATCGCTCCCAGGTTGAACACCGGGGAGCTGTTTTTT. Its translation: CAIAPRLNTGELFF.

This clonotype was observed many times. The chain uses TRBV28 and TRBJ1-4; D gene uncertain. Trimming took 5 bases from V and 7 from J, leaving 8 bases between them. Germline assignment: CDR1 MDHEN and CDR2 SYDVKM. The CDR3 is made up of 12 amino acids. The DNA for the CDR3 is TGTGCCAGCAGTCGAAGAGGTGAAAAACTGTTTTTT. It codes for CASSRRGEKLFF. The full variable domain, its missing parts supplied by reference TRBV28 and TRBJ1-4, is DVKVTQSSRYLVKRTGEKVFLECVQDMDHENMFWYRQDPGLGLRLIYFSYDVKMKEKGDIPEGYSVSREKKERFSLILESASTNQTSMYLCASSRRGEKLFFGSGTQLSVL.

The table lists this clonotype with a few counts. CDR3 bases: TGCAGTGCTAGAGAGGGTCTAGCCGTGGACTACAATGAGCAGTTCTTC. It translates to CSAREGLAVDYNEQFF. The V call is TRBV20-1, the J call TRBJ2-1, with D perhaps TRBD2 (5 bases). V was clipped by 0 bases and J by 3 bases, with 15 bases between them. Germline loops: CDR1 DFQATT, CDR2 SNEGSKA (reference sequence). The CDR3 runs 16 residues.

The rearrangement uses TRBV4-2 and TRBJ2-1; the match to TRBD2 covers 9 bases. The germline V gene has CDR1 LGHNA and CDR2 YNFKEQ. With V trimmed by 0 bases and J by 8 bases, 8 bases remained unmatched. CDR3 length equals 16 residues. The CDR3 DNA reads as TGTGCCAGCAGCCAAGAGGCGCCTAGCGGGATGGATGAGCAGTTCTTC. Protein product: CASSQEAPSGMDEQFF.

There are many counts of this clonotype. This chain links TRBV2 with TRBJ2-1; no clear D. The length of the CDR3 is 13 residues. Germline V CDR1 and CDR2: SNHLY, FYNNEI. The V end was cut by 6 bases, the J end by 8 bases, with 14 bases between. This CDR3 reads CASSVSYNDEQFF. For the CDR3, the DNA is TGTGCCAGCAGCGTCTCCTACAATGATGAGCAGTTCTTC.

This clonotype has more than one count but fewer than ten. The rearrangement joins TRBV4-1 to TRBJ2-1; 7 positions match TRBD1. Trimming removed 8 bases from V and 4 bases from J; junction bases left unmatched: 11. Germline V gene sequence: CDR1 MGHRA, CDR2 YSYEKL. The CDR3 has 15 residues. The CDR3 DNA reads TGCGCCAGCGAACGGACAGGCCCGATATACAATGAGCAGTTCTTC. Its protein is CASERTGPIYNEQFF.

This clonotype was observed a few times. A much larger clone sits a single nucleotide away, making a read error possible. Written as DNA, the CDR3 is TGTGCCAACAGTCCCGGGACAGGGCCTAACGAGCAGTACTTC. Its translation is CANSPGTGPNEQYF. V gene TRBV27 combines with J gene TRBJ2-7, with 9 positions matching TRBD1. Germline CDR1 reads MNHEY; CDR2 reads SMNVEV (reference sequence). This CDR3 is built from 14 residues.

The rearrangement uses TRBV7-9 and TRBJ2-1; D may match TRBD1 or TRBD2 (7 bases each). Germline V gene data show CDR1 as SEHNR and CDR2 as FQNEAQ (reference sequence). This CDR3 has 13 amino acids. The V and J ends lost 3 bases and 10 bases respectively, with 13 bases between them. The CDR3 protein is CASSFTRGGEQFF. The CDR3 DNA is TGTGCCAGCAGCTTCACCAGGGGGGGCGAGCAGTTCTTC.

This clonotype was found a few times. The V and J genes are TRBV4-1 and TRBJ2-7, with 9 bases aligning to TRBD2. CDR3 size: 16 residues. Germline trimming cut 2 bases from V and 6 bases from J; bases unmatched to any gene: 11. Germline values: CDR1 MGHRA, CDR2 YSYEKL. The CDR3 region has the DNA TGCGCCAGCAGCCAATCTGTGGCGGGAGGGCACGGCGAGCAGTACTTC. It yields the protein CASSQSVAGGHGEQYF.